Shown below are 4 T cell receptor beta chains from a single sample sequenced in a study of cytomegalovirus exposure and HLA in healthy donors. The PCR had 60 Vbeta and 13 Jbeta primers. The assay was immunoSEQ multiplex PCR, and TCRdb's table has in-frame clones only and misses some. The sample has about 130,000 clones, about four fifths seen once; the top ten hold around 0.7%. Sequencing used PBMCs. These receptors came from a man younger than 35 in good health and CMV-seronegative.

V usage is TRBV10-2 and J usage is TRBJ1-4; D unresolved. CDR1 and CDR2 from the germline V gene are WSHSY and SAAADI. V dropped 8 bases and J dropped 4 bases, with 11 bases sitting between them. The CDR3 has 13 residues. The chain's CDR3 is CASSTRLNEKLFF. The CDR3 DNA is TGCGCCAGCTCTACACGACTTAATGAAAAACTGTTTTTT.

The CDR3: CASSAFELNTIYF. CDR3 nucleotide sequence: TGTGCCAGCAGTGCCTTCGAGTTAAACACCATATATTTT. The chain uses TRBV6-1 and TRBJ1-3; D gene unclear. V was shortened by 4 bases and J by 6 bases, with 10 bases between the two germline ends. Germline values: CDR1 MNHNS, CDR2 SASEGT. This CDR3 region has 13 residues.

This clone appeared a few times. The chain links TRBV27 to TRBJ2-7; 7 bases are shared with TRBD1. Per germline, CDR1 MNHEY and CDR2 SMNVEV (reference sequence). CDR3 size: 15 residues. After removal of 6 bases from V and 3 bases from J, the junction contained 11 bases not matched to a gene. The CDR3 DNA follows: TGTGCCAGCAGGACCCAGGTAGGGGGCAGCTACGAGCAGTACTTC. Its translation: CASRTQVGGSYEQYF.

This sequence joins TRBV19 and TRBJ1-1, with 8 positions matching TRBD1. J gave up 5 bases and V 5 bases, and 4 bases lay outside the gene matches. Germline V gives CDR1 LNHDA, CDR2 SQIVND (reference sequence). The CDR3 runs 13 residues. The CDR3 sequence is CASSWTGITEAFF. The CDR3 nucleotides are TGTGCCAGTAGTTGGACAGGGATAACTGAAGCTTTCTTT. Filled out from reference TRBV19 and TRBJ1-1, the complete variable domain reads DGGITQSPKYLFRKEGQNVTLSCEQNLNHDAMYWYRQDPGQGLRLIYYSQIVNDFQKGDIAEGYSVSREKKESFPLTVTSAQKNPTAFYLCASSWTGITEAFFGQGTRLTVV.